This record looks at one TCR beta chain sequence and its context. Some clones are missing from TCRdb's copy, which holds only in-frame ones; the method was immunoSEQ multiplex PCR. This sample yields roughly 380,000 clones, of which more than 75% are seen a single time; less than 4.5% belongs to the top ten. The germline V gene encodes CDR1 SGHVS and CDR2 FNYEAQ. The CDR3 is made up of 14 amino acids. Trimming left V 6 bases short and J 1 base short, with 12 bases between. Treatment noted: around 19 received Ad26.COV2.S at low or high dose, single or two shots; 5 received placebo; per-sample allocation not given. Each sample was drawn 63 days after the first injection (of vaccine or placebo). Ad26 vector vaccine expressed Wuhan-strain SARS-CoV-2 spike. The record originates from a study of Ad26.COV2.S vaccination and SARS-CoV-2 variants. For the study at large: Intramuscularly, Ad26.COV2.S was given either once or twice, 56 days apart.

The sample here was peripheral blood, taken in a trial of Ad26.COV2.S vaccine versus placebo. The receptor was derived from a person between 18 and 65 years old who received the Ad26.COV2.S COVID-19 vaccine or a placebo. The chain carries TRBV7-6 and TRBJ2-5, with D tentatively TRBD1 (6 bases). CDR3: CASSTTGIQETQYF. CDR3 coding DNA: TGTGCCAGCAGTACAACAGGGATCCAAGAGACCCAGTACTTC.